The sequence of this T cell receptor (beta chain) was determined in a study of shared clonotypes between healthy human individuals. On the study more broadly: Donors had three CD4 naive, three CD4 memory, two CD8 naive and one CD8 memory plate apiece.

Here immunoSEQ multiplex PCR was the method, and the copy in TCRdb shows in-frame clones only, minus some. The sample holds millions of clones, less than 95% seen once. V lost 5 bases, J lost 7 bases, and 12 bases lay in between. Looked up from germline, CDR1 is MNHEY and CDR2 is SVGAGI. The CDR3 has 13 amino acids. Overall study results and limits: Lower generation probabilities were found for non-shared clonotypes than for those shared by all four donors. The naive CD4 repertoires of several donors were compared, and around 4.7% of clonotypes were shared. Since donors were few, the genetic and exposure-history diversity represented was limited.

Naive-designated CD8 cells lacked CD45RO, were positively enriched for CCR7, and omitted terminally differentiated effector memory CD45RA+ cells. To note about this clone: The target antigen is unknown.

The sequenced material came from naive CD8+ T cells sorted from blood. The TCR originated in a man aged 18-30 years in good health. The gene calls are TRBV6-5 and TRBJ1-5, with D perhaps matching TRBD1 (5 bases). The CDR3 protein is CASSPSRGQPQHF. The CDR3 nucleotides read TGTGCCAGCAGTCCCTCGAGGGGCCAGCCCCAGCATTTT.